Described below is a single TCR beta chain sequence and its context. What it binds is not known. The record originates from a study of T cell responses to AZD1222 COVID-19 vaccine. Study findings and constraints: The sample set comprised mostly white British donors with more females, and clonal diversity was possibly underestimated. In the spike-specific TCR repertoire, nearly half reportedly target unmutated variant regions. Once two AZD1222 doses were given, Spike-specific TCR breadth and depth went up.

Clones were sequenced by immunoSEQ multiplex PCR, and TCRdb holds only the in-frame ones, with some missing. The sample includes tens of thousands of clones, roughly 89% seen only once; the top ten take 5%. Germline V gene lookup returns CDR1 LNHDA and CDR2 SQIVND (reference sequence). The V end lost 7 bases, the J end lost 5 bases, and 12 bases lay between the germline ends. There are 13 residues in the CDR3. Pooling covered second doses at about 4 or about 12 weeks. The receptor comes from an adult who received the AZD1222 COVID-19 vaccine. Sample: peripheral blood, taken 28 days after the second AZD1222 dose. This chain connects TRBV19 to TRBJ1-5; D remains unclear. CDR3 loop: CASKDHRDQPQHF. CDR3 in DNA: TGTGCCAGTAAGGATCATCGGGATCAGCCCCAGCATTTT.